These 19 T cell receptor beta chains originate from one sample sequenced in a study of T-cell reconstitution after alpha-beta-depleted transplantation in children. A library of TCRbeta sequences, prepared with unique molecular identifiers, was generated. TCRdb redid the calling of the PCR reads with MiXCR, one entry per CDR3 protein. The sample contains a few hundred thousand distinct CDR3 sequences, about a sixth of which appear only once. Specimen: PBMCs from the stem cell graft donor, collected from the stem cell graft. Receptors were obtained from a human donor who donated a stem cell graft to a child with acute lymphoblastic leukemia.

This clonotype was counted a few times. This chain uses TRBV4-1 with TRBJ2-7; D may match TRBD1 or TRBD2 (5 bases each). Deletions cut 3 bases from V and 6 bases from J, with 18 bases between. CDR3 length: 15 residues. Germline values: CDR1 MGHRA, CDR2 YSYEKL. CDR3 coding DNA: TGCGCCAGCAGCCACTTAGGGACGGAAATAAGCGAGCAGTACTTC. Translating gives CASSHLGTEISEQYF.

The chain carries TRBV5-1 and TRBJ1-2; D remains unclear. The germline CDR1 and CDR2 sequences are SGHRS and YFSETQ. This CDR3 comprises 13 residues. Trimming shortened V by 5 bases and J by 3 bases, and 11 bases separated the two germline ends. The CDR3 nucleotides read TGCGCCAGCAGGGAGGATCCTGACTATGGCTACACCTTC. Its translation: CASREDPDYGYTF.

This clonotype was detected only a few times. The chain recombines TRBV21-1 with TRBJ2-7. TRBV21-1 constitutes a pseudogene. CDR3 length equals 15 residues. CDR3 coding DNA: TGTGCCAGCAGCAATCCGAAGTCGCCCTCCTACGAGCAGTACTTC. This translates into CASSNPKSPSYEQYF.

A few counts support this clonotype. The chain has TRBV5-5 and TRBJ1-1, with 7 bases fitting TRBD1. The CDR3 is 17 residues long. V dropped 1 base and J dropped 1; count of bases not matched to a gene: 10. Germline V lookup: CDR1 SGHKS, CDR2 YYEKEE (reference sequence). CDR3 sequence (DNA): TGTGCCAGCAGCTTGCATCCCCAGACAGGGACGAACACTGAAGCTTTCTTT. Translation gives CASSLHPQTGTNTEAFF.

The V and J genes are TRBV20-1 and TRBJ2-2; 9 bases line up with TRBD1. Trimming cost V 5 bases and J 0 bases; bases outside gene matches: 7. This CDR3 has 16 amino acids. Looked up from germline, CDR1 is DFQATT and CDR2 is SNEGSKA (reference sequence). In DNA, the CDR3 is TGCAGTGCTCGACCCGGGACAGGGACGAACACCGGGGAGCTGTTTTTT. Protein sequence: CSARPGTGTNTGELFF.

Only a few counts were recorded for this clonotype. This CDR3 is CASSLGVDNSPLHF. DNA for the CDR3: TGTGCCAGCAGTTTAGGTGTAGATAATTCACCCCTCCACTTT. This chain connects TRBV12-3 or TRBV12-4 to TRBJ1-6; the D is unclear. Trimming took off 1 base at V and 5 bases at J, with 6 bases between the two ends. The CDR3 consists of 14 residues.

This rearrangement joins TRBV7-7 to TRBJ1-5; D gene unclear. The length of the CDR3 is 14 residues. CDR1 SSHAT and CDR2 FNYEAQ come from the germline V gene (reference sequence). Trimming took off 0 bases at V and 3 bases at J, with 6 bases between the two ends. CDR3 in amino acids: CASSLAQPNQPQHF. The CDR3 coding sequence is TGTGCCAGCAGCTTAGCGCAGCCCAATCAGCCCCAGCATTTT. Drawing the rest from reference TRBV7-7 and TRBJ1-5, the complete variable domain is GAGVSQSPRYKVTKRGQDVTLRCDPISSHATLYWYQQALGQGPEFLTYFNYEAQPDKSGLPSDRFSAERPEGSISTLTIQRTEQRDSAMYRCASSLAQPNQPQHFGDGTRLSIL.

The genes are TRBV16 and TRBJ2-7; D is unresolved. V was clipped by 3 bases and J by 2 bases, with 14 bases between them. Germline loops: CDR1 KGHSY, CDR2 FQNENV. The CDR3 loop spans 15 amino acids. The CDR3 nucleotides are TGTGCCAGCAGCCATTCAACGCGTTTAGCCTACGAGCAGTACTTC. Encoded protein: CASSHSTRLAYEQYF.

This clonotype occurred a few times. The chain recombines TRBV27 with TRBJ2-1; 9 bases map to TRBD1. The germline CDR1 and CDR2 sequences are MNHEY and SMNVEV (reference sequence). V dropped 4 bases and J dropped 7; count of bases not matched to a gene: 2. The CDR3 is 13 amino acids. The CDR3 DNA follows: TGTGCCAGCAGTTGGACAGGGGCTAATGAGCAGTTCTTC. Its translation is CASSWTGANEQFF.

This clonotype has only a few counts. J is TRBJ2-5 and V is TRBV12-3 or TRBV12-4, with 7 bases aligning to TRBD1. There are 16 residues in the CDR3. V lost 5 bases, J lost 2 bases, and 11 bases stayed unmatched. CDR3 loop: CASSALLTGKQETQYF. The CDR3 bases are TGTGCCAGCAGTGCCCTCTTGACAGGGAAGCAAGAGACCCAGTACTTC.

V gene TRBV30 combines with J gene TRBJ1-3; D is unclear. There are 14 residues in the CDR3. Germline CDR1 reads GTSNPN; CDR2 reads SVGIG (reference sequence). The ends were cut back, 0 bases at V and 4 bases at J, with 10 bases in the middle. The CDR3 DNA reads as TGTGCCTGGAGTGTTGGGGTTTCAGGAAACACCATATATTTT. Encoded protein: CAWSVGVSGNTIYF.

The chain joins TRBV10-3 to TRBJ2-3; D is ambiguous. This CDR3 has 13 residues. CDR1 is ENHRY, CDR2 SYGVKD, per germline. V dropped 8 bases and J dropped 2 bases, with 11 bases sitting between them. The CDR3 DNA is TGTGCCATCGGCAAGACATCCACAGATACGCAGTATTTT. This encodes CAIGKTSTDTQYF.

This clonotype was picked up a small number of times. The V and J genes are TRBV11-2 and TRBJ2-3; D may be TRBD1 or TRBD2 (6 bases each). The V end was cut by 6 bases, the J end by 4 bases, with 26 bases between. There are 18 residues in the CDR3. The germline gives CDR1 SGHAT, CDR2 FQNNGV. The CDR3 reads CASRSSRKGGRTADTQYF. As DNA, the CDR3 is TGTGCCAGCAGGTCTAGTAGGAAGGGGGGACGGACGGCAGATACGCAGTATTTT.

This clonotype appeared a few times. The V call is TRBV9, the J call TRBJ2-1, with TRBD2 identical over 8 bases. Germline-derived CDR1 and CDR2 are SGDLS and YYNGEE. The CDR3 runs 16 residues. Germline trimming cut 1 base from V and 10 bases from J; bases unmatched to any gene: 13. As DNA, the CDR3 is TGTGCCAGCAGCGTATTTTTACAGCGGGAGAACGGGGAGCAGTTCTTC. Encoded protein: CASSVFLQRENGEQFF.

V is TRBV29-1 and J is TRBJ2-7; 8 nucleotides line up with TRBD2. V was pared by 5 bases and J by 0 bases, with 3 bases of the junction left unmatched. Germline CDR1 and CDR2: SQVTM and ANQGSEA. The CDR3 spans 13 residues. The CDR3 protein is CSVRTSSSYEQYF. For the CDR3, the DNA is TGCAGCGTTCGGACTAGCAGCTCCTACGAGCAGTACTTC.

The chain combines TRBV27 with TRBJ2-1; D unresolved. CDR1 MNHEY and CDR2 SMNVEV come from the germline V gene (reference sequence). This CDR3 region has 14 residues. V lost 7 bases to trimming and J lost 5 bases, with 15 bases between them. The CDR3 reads CASTSPQRHNEQFF. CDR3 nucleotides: TGTGCCAGCACATCCCCACAACGTCACAATGAGCAGTTCTTC.

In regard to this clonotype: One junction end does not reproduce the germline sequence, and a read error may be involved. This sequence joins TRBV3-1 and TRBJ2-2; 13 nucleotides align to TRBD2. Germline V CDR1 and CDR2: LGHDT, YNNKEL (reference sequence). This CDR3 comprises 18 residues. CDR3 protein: CTSCPRVGLAGRTGELFF. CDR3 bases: TGTACCAGCTGTCCAAGAGTGGGACTAGCGGGGAGAACCGGGGAGCTGTTTTTT.

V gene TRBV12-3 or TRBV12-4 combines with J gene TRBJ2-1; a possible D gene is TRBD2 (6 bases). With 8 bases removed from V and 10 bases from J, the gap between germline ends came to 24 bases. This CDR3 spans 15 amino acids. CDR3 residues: CASVATGTAGLEQFF. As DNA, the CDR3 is TGTGCCAGCGTAGCAACCGGGACTGCCGGTTTGGAGCAGTTCTTC.

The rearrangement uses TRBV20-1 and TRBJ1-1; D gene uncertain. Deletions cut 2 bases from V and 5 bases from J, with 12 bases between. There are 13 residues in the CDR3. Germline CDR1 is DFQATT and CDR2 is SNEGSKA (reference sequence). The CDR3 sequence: CSARPPQVTEAFF. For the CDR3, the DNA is TGCAGTGCTAGACCCCCTCAGGTAACTGAAGCTTTCTTT.